Each of the 13 T cell receptor beta chains below was sequenced from the same sample in a study of blood T cell repertoires in COVID-19. Measured with immunoSEQ multiplex PCR; TCRdb has only the in-frame clones, and not every one. The sample has 80,000 or so clones; approximately 78% are singletons. Sequencing input: peripheral blood. Receptors were obtained from an older woman with acute or convalescent COVID-19.

V usage is TRBV4-1 and J usage is TRBJ2-2, with TRBD1 identical over 7 bases. Germline V gene data show CDR1 as MGHRA and CDR2 as YSYEKL. The CDR3 has 15 amino acids. Unmatched junction bases numbered 4, after V lost 4 bases and J lost 2 bases. This chain's CDR3 is CASSPGTANTGELFF. CDR3 coding DNA: TGCGCCAGCAGCCCGGGGACAGCTAACACCGGGGAGCTGTTTTTT.

This clone was counted only a few times. The chain uses TRBV15 and TRBJ1-4; possibly TRBD1 for D (5 bases). Germline values: CDR1 LNHNV, CDR2 YYDKDF (reference sequence). The V gene lost 5 bases and the J gene lost 3 bases, with 16 bases spanning the gap. This CDR3 is 16 amino acids long. CDR3 sequence reads: CATSRGAGGANEKLFF. In nucleotides, the CDR3 is TGTGCCACCAGCCGGGGAGCCGGGGGGGCTAATGAAAAACTGTTTTTT.

The J gene is TRBJ2-7, the V gene TRBV10-3; TRBD2 matches 8 bases. Losses at the gene ends were 4 bases for V and 10 bases for J; bases not matched to a gene: 6. Germline V gene data show CDR1 as ENHRY and CDR2 as SYGVKD. The CDR3 runs 12 residues. In DNA, the CDR3 is TGTGCCATCAGTGGGACTAGCTCGGAACAGTACTTC. Protein product: CAISGTSSEQYF.

This clone was seen a single time. This chain connects TRBV5-4 to TRBJ1-1; D is unclear. The CDR3 has 13 amino acids. Germline CDR1 is SGHNT and CDR2 is YYREEE (reference sequence). Trimming stripped 0 bases from V and 8 bases from J, with 11 bases between. CDR3 protein: CASSLAGLPEAFF. CDR3 bases: TGTGCCAGCAGCTTGGCCGGGTTACCCGAAGCTTTCTTT.

V usage is TRBV10-3 and J usage is TRBJ2-7; the D gene is possibly TRBD1 (6 bases). The V and J ends lost 2 bases and 3 bases respectively, with 14 bases between them. CDR3 length: 15 amino acids. CDR1 is ENHRY, CDR2 SYGVKD, per germline. The CDR3 is CAISEPAGVGYEQYF. The CDR3 DNA is TGTGCCATCAGTGAGCCTGCAGGGGTCGGCTACGAGCAGTACTTC.

This sequence joins TRBV5-1 and TRBJ1-5, with D perhaps TRBD1 (5 bases). Trimming removed 4 bases from V and 4 bases from J, with 12 bases in between. The CDR3 consists of 14 residues. Germline assignment: CDR1 SGHRS and CDR2 YFSETQ. This chain's CDR3 is CASSEHGGNQPQHF. DNA for the CDR3: TGCGCCAGCAGCGAGCATGGGGGGAATCAGCCCCAGCATTTT.

The chain uses TRBV6-1 and TRBJ2-1; 9 bases align to TRBD2. CDR3 length: 15 amino acids. The trim removed 2 bases at V and 4 bases at J, leaving 3 bases unmatched. Germline CDR1 reads MNHNS; CDR2 reads SASEGT. DNA of the CDR3: TGTGCCAGCAGTGAAAGACTAGCGGATTACAATGAGCAGTTCTTC. Translating gives CASSERLADYNEQFF.

This chain uses TRBV11-2 with TRBJ2-7; D possibly corresponds to TRBD1 (5 bases). The V gene's germline CDR1 is SGHAT and CDR2 FQNNGV. The CDR3 spans 13 residues. Trimming removed 0 bases from V and 7 bases from J, with 10 bases in between. CDR3 protein: CASSLDRAGEQYF. CDR3 bases: TGTGCCAGCAGCTTAGACAGGGCTGGGGAGCAGTACTTC.

The rearrangement uses TRBV21-1 and TRBJ2-3; the table's D gene call, TRBD2, was not cross checked with the DNA. TRBV21-1 is shown as a pseudogene. This CDR3 region has 15 residues. This CDR3 reads CASSNRLADTDTQYF. DNA of the CDR3: TGTGCCAGCAGCAACAGGCTAGCGGACACAGATACGCAGTATTTT.

Note on this clone: A junction boundary mismatches the germline segment, possibly from a read error. The rearrangement uses TRBV7-9 and TRBJ1-1; D possibly corresponds to TRBD1 (6 bases). This CDR3 region has 9 residues. Germline CDR1 and CDR2: SEHNR and FQNEAQ (reference sequence). DNA for the CDR3: TGCAGGGGATCCACTGAAGCTTTCTTT. Translating gives CRGSTEAFF. The full variable domain, completed using reference TRBV7-9 and TRBJ1-1, is DTGVSQNPRHKITKRGQNVTFRCDPISEHNRLYWYRQTLGQGPEFLTYFQNEAQLEKSRLLSDRFSAERPKGSFSTLEIQRTEQGDSAMYLCRGSTEAFFGQGTRLTVV.

This chain connects TRBV19 to TRBJ1-5, with D possibly TRBD1 on 6 matching bases. In germline, CDR1 is LNHDA, CDR2 SQIVND (reference sequence). This CDR3 contains 13 residues. V lost 6 bases to trimming and J lost 11 bases, with 17 bases between them. CDR3 in DNA: TGTGCCAGTAGGGAACAGGGAGAATCAGCCCAGCATTTT. It specifies CASREQGESAQHF. The full variable domain, rest sourced from reference TRBV19 and TRBJ1-5, is DGGITQSPKYLFRKEGQNVTLSCEQNLNHDAMYWYRQDPGQGLRLIYYSQIVNDFQKGDIAEGYSVSREKKESFPLTVTSAQKNPTAFYLCASREQGESAQHFGDGTRLSIL.

The genes are TRBV10-2 and TRBJ2-7; 10 nucleotides line up with TRBD2. Germline V lookup: CDR1 WSHSY, CDR2 SAAADI. This CDR3 has 15 amino acids. The V and J ends lost 3 bases and 3 bases, in that order; junction bases with no gene match: 5. In DNA, the CDR3 is TGCGCCAGCAGTGATGGAGCGGGAGGGTTCTACGAGCAGTACTTC. Amino acid sequence: CASSDGAGGFYEQYF.

The CDR3 loop reads CASSRRLAGSGDEQFF. CDR3 nucleotide sequence: TGTGCCAGCAGCCGTCGACTAGCGGGAAGTGGGGATGAGCAGTTCTTC. The chain is built from TRBV5-8 and TRBJ2-1; TRBD2 agrees at 11 bases. Germline trimming cut 4 bases from V and 8 bases from J; bases unmatched to any gene: 11. The germline gives CDR1 SGHTS, CDR2 YDEGEE. The CDR3 runs to 16 residues.